This T cell receptor beta chain was observed in a study of blood T cell repertoires in COVID-19 (dated by TCRdb to about 2020). Broadly, across the study: Collaborator samples came from the United States, Italy and Spain and covered acute and convalescent phases of COVID-19. The prospective study material was composed of cDNA or gDNA derived from T cells, B-cell-depleted T cells, or PBMCs. The repertoires were released in a freely available public database intended as a resource for research on the immune response to SARS-CoV-2. A de-identified subject ID, COVID-19 status, age in years and sex were almost always included in the sample metadata. The samples were drawn from two sources: the first 160 participants of the ongoing ImmuneRACE study, and 1,000 to 1,500 subjects contributed by 6 global collaborators. The dataset comprised deeply sampled blood TCRbeta repertoires from subjects exposed to, actively infected with, or recovered from COVID-19. Where HLA class I and class II types were available, the types were taken from metadata supplied by the sample provider, not from assay-based typing.

Each collaborating institution followed its own protocols to collect whole blood in K2EDTA tubes. For TCRbeta analysis, collaborators shipped samples in one of three forms: frozen whole blood, isolated PBMCs, or DNA extracted from either of those sample types. TCRbeta CDR3 regions were amplified from genomic DNA by means of the immunoSEQ Assay, a bias-controlled multiplex PCR. The study's own analysis went as follows. The number of nucleated cells in each sample was estimated by amplification of reference gene primers within the assay. To quantify the absolute abundance of each unique TCRbeta CDR3 rearrangement, sequence reads were collapsed and filtered. For each sample, productive Simpson clonality was calculated by taking the square root of Simpson's diversity index across productive rearrangements. TCRdb's version of the immuneACCESS table is confined to in-frame rearrangements and falls short of the full clone set. An unresolved V gene accounts for under half of the shortfall where checked; the remainder is of unknown origin. From that table come the V and J calls and clone size; the DNA was used to work out D and trimming. The sample table lists 290,000 or so clones, around 87% of them with a count of one. 1% to 1.5% of the sample comes from the top ten.

V is cut back by 6 bases and J by 3 bases, with 8 bases in the junction unmatched. CDR1 SEHNR and CDR2 FQNEAQ were looked up in the germline V gene (reference sequence). The CDR3 sequence holds 14 residues, the cysteine and phenylalanine included. Kept here is only the CDR3 DNA, which spans 42 bases and is read in frame from base 1. To note about this clone: Its antigen target is currently unknown. It has no much larger one-base neighbor in the sample; base qualities were not kept.

What the research found in general, with its limitations: The quantity of clinical and demographic metadata differed by source and by participant and was supplied without curation.

This receptor chain uses TRBV7-9 and TRBJ2-7, and 7 bases in between align with TRBD1. The receptor comes from a man aged 70 or older with acute or convalescent COVID-19. Sequencing was performed on peripheral blood. The DNA sequence is as follows: TGTGCCAGCAGACAACAGGGGTCCAACTACGAGCAGTACTTC. The encoded protein is CASRQQGSNYEQYF.